The clone carrying this T cell receptor (beta chain) was counted a few times. Its antigen is not identified. This sample was included in a study of blood T cells in healthy people across ages. Study-wide results and caveats: Older individuals had lower TCR beta diversity per million T cells (the decline was roughly linear). With naive T cell percentage, TCR beta diversity showed a strong correlation. Conclusively comparing naive with antigen-experienced cells was impossible with unsorted PBMCs.

CDR3 length: 14 residues. The trim removed 2 bases at V and 4 bases at J, leaving 3 bases unmatched. Germline V gene sequence: CDR1 LGHNA, CDR2 YSLEER. A second PCR of roughly 7 to 11 cycles used a sample-barcoded 5' primer and a J-beta primer mix. TCRdb passed the 5' RACE reads through MiXCR, listing each CDR3 protein once. Of 1.5 million to 2 million distinct CDR3 sequences in the sample, 28% were seen once. The sample consisted of blood. The chain uses TRBV4-3 and TRBJ2-7; TRBD1 matches at 9 bases. This receptor was taken from a woman aged 25 to 39 in good health. The CDR3 region is CASSQNRGRYEQYF. Written as DNA, the CDR3 is TGCGCCAGCAGCCAAAACAGGGGGCGGTACGAGCAGTACTTC.